This T cell receptor beta chain stems from a study of blood T cell repertoires in COVID-19 (dated by TCRdb to the early 2020s). Regarding the complete study: Samples covering the acute and convalescent phases of COVID-19 were provided by collaborators in the United States, Italy and Spain. The samples were drawn from the first 160 participants of the ongoing ImmuneRACE study and from more than 1,000 subjects provided by 6 global collaborators. Sample metadata almost always included a de-identified subject ID, COVID-19 status, age in years and sex. Where available, HLA class I and class II types were taken from metadata supplied by the sample provider and were not determined by assay-based typing. The repertoires were released in a freely available public database intended as a resource for research on the immune response to SARS-CoV-2. Subjects who had been exposed to COVID-19, were actively infected with it, or had recovered from it provided the deeply sampled blood TCRbeta repertoires that made up the dataset. The prospective study material was composed of cDNA or gDNA derived from T cells, B-cell-depleted T cells, or PBMCs.

With regard to this clone: Its antigen is currently not known. No quality values exist for individual bases; no much larger clone is one base distant. Other DNA sequences from this sample encode an identical CDR3 as well.

One collaborating source in Seattle enrolled patients during active infection and followed them longitudinally through the course of disease. Each collaborating institution followed its own protocols to collect whole blood in K2EDTA tubes. Collaborator samples were shipped for TCRbeta analysis as frozen whole blood, isolated PBMCs, or DNA extracted from either sample type. TCRbeta CDR3 regions were amplified from genomic DNA by means of the immunoSEQ Assay, a bias-controlled multiplex PCR. In the original analysis: Within the assay, amplification of reference gene primers was used to estimate how many nucleated cells each sample contained. Sequence reads were collapsed and filtered to measure the absolute abundance of every unique TCRbeta CDR3 rearrangement. For each sample, productive Simpson clonality was calculated as the square root of Simpson's diversity index across productive rearrangements. TCRdb retrieved this table from immuneACCESS and kept in-frame rearrangements only. Not all clones are present; in checked studies, unresolved V genes account for under half, and no reason is known for the remainder. V and J calls plus clone size are reproduced from that table; the DNA served to infer D and trimming. This sample has 200,000 to 250,000 clones in its table, and approximately 80% of those were observed once. Approximately 8% of the sample is taken by the ten largest.

The CDR3 sequence holds 13 residues, the cysteine and phenylalanine included. The kept DNA is CDR3 alone, 39 bases in frame from the first base. The germline V gene provides CDR1 SNHLY and CDR2 FYNNEI. At the junction V is shortened by 4 bases and J by 7 bases, with 13 bases in between. Study-wide conclusions, independent of this receptor: The quantity of clinical and demographic metadata differed by source and by participant and was supplied without curation.

The sequencing input was peripheral blood. The rearrangement combines TRBV2 with TRBJ1-1, with the D gene uncertain. This clonotype was obtained from a woman aged 80 or older with COVID-19, enrolled during active disease. The CDR3 loop reads CASSGPSGFEAFF. In nucleotides, the sequence is TGTGCCAGCAGTGGCCCCTCGGGTTTTGAAGCTTTCTTT.